This TCR beta chain was retrieved from a study of T cell repertoires in cytomegalovirus infection. Study context: From public TCR beta signatures came an indication of both CMV infection and matching HLA type.

Study-level points and caveats: Dominating the ex vivo response were TCR beta clonotypes that were CMV-specific and HLA-C-restricted.

Trimming took 4 bases from V and 4 from J, leaving 2 bases between them. Germline CDR1 SGHTA, CDR2 FQGNSA. The CDR3 length is 12 residues. This clonotype was seen ten or more times. What it binds is not known. One entry per CDR3 protein, called by TCRdb with MiXCR from the reads. Among about 140,000 distinct CDR3 sequences listed, about 6.5% were seen once. Sequencing input: PBMCs. This clonotype originated in a human donor in good health (CMV status not recorded). Some clones in this sample may be carry-over from other donors' samples. The rearrangement links TRBV7-2 to TRBJ1-6; D call uncertain. In DNA, the CDR3 is TGTGCCAGCAGCTCGTATAATTCACCCCTCCACTTT. Its translation: CASSSYNSPLHF.